The entry below describes one T cell receptor beta chain. The entry originates in a study of human T cells and chemical hapten exposure. Background on the study: Patch testing placed 0.01% DPC on the upper back, with readings at 6 days.

Germline V CDR1 and CDR2: LGHNA, YSLEER. V lost 0 bases and J lost 5; bases outside the gene matches: 7. The CDR3 consists of 15 residues. Time point denoted: patch test 2, 6 weeks after DPC sensitization. Treatment described: therapeutic diphenylcyclopropenone sensitization with weekly scalp DPC. TCRdb itself ran the RACE reads through MiXCR, one entry per CDR3 protein. The sample contains fewer than 100,000 distinct CDR3 sequences, approximately 10% of which appear only once. This TCR came from a man aged 18 to 30 with alopecia areata. Some clones in this sample may be carry-over from other donors' samples. The chain joins TRBV4-3 to TRBJ2-7, with 7 bases that match TRBD2. Sequencing used whole blood, obtained in connection with sensitization to the hapten diphenylcyclopropenone (DPC). CDR3 loop: CASSQDRRGVNEQYF. As DNA, the CDR3 is TGCGCCAGCAGCCAAGATCGCCGGGGGGTTAACGAGCAGTACTTC.